The sequence of this T cell receptor beta chain was determined in a study of shared T cell receptors in the human thymus. CDR1 and CDR2 from the germline V gene are LNHDA and SQIVND (reference sequence). V trimming: 5 bases; J trimming: 7 bases; junction bases outside the gene matches: 9. CDR3 length: 15 residues. This table comes from immunoSEQ multiplex PCR, and its TCRdb copy is limited to in-frame clones, with some not included. Of over 350,000 clones detected, approximately 95% appear once; the ten largest clones hold 0.015% to 0.025%. The source of this sequence is a human donor. The sequenced sample consisted of thymocytes. J is TRBJ2-1 and V is TRBV19; TRBD2 aligns across 9 bases. The CDR3 spells CASSYGSGRPNEQFF. The CDR3 DNA reads as TGTGCCAGTAGTTATGGTAGCGGGAGACCGAATGAGCAGTTCTTC.